Below, 27 T cell receptor beta chains from the same sample are listed, as sequenced in a study of CD8 T cells in ankylosing spondylitis. These TCRs' antigens remain unknown. TCRdb fed the 5' RACE reads into MiXCR, producing one record per CDR3 protein. The repertoire consists of 750,000 to 850,000 distinct CDR3 sequences, with roughly 10% occurring once and the leading ten covering under 0.6%. Whole-study findings and limits: Among TCR beta sequences, a motif of roughly 8 highly homologous variants appeared characteristic of ankylosing spondylitis blood.

Sequenced: blood, either unsorted or a sorted T cell fraction (not recorded which). These receptors came from a male donor with ankylosing spondylitis.

To note about this clonotype: At one of its ends the junction is not consistent with the germline gene, which may arise from a read error. The chain links TRBV7-7 to TRBJ2-5; 7 nucleotides match TRBD1. CDR1 is SSHAT, CDR2 FNYEAQ, per germline (reference sequence). The CDR3 is 14 amino acids. DNA for the CDR3: TGTGCTAGCAGGGACGGGACAGTCCAAGAGACCCAGTACTTC. This encodes CASRDGTVQETQYF.

This clonotype was detected many times. The rearrangement links TRBV29-1 to TRBJ2-2; possible D gene TRBD2, 5 bases. V lost 5 bases to trimming and J lost 5 bases, with 12 bases between them. Germline V gene lookup returns CDR1 SQVTM and CDR2 ANQGSEA. CDR3 length: 13 amino acids. The CDR3 DNA is TGCAGCGTTCGGCCCGGGGTAACCGGGGAGCTGTTTTTT. The encoded protein is CSVRPGVTGELFF.

The chain has TRBV7-2 and TRBJ2-5; the D call may be TRBD1 or TRBD2 (5 bases each). The CDR3 has 15 residues. V was pared by 6 bases and J by 5 bases, with 19 bases between. CDR1 is SGHTA and CDR2 is FQGNSA in the germline V gene. Here the CDR3 reads CASREDGTGRETQYF. CDR3 sequence (DNA): TGTGCCAGCAGGGAAGACGGGACCGGAAGGGAGACCCAGTACTTC.

The chain links TRBV3-1 to TRBJ1-1; D uncertain. The germline V and J ends were trimmed by 7 bases and 7 bases, with 16 bases remaining between them. The germline V gene has CDR1 LGHDT and CDR2 YNNKEL (reference sequence). This CDR3 region has 13 residues. For the CDR3, the DNA is TGTGCCAGCACCACAATGGAGGGTGTTGAAGCTTTCTTT. Translating it yields CASTTMEGVEAFF.

V is TRBV27 and J is TRBJ2-7, with D tentatively TRBD1 (7 bases). Deletions cut 4 bases from V and 6 bases from J, with 13 bases between. In germline, CDR1 is MNHEY, CDR2 SMNVEV (reference sequence). The CDR3 sequence is 13 residues long. The CDR3 nucleotides are TGTGCCAGCAGTTACCCTCAGGGGGGCGAGCAGTACTTC. Translating gives CASSYPQGGEQYF.

This clonotype was counted many times. This chain links TRBV7-2 with TRBJ2-1; D gene ambiguous. The germline V gene has CDR1 SGHTA and CDR2 FQGNSA. V lost 0 bases, J lost 5 bases, and 17 bases lay in between. The CDR3 contains 17 residues. CDR3 DNA: TGTGCCAGCAGCTTAGCCCTAGTCCTAACAAACCACAATGAGCAGTTCTTC. Amino acid sequence: CASSLALVLTNHNEQFF.

There are many counts of this clonotype. The chain links TRBV24-1 to TRBJ2-1; the D gene is possibly TRBD2 (5 bases). This CDR3 is built from 15 residues. CDR1 and CDR2 from the germline V gene are KGHDR and SFDVKD. V lost 3 bases, J lost 8 bases, and 16 bases lay in between. The CDR3 bases are TGTGCCACCAGTGATAGAGGGCTAGCAATCGATGAGCAGTTCTTC. This codes for CATSDRGLAIDEQFF.

This chain uses TRBV7-2 with TRBJ1-5; tentative D call: TRBD1 (6 bases). The CDR3 loop spans 14 amino acids. V dropped 1 base and J dropped 8 bases, with 12 bases sitting between them. Germline assignment: CDR1 SGHTA and CDR2 FQGNSA. Here the CDR3 reads CASSLDRDRKPQHF. CDR3 sequence (DNA): TGTGCCAGCAGCTTAGACAGGGATAGAAAGCCCCAGCATTTT. Drawing the rest from reference TRBV7-2 and TRBJ1-5, the complete variable domain is GAGVSQSPSNKVTEKGKDVELRCDPISGHTALYWYRQSLGQGLEFLIYFQGNSAPDKSGLPSDRFSAERTGGSVSTLTIQRTQQEDSAVYLCASSLDRDRKPQHFGDGTRLSIL.

This clonotype was observed a handful of times. The rearrangement links TRBV12-3 or TRBV12-4 to TRBJ1-1; the D gene is possibly TRBD1 (6 bases). Trimming pared 2 bases from V and 1 base from J, leaving 11 bases between. This CDR3 has 15 amino acids. CDR3 amino acids: CASSLIDRSNTEAFF. The CDR3 DNA is TGTGCCAGCAGTTTAATAGACAGGTCGAACACTGAAGCTTTCTTT.

The chain recombines TRBV4-1 with TRBJ1-1; maybe TRBD1 (6 bases). CDR1 is MGHRA and CDR2 is YSYEKL in the germline V gene. The CDR3 length is 15 residues. The V end lost 1 base, the J end lost 2 bases, and 11 bases lay between the germline ends. CDR3 amino acids: CASSQADRDNTEAFF. Written as DNA, the CDR3 is TGCGCCAGCAGCCAAGCGGACAGAGACAACACTGAAGCTTTCTTT.

This clonotype was observed a few times. This rearrangement joins TRBV4-3 to TRBJ1-2; 7 positions agree with TRBD1. The germline V gene has CDR1 LGHNA and CDR2 YSLEER. With V trimmed by 0 bases and J by 3 bases, 4 bases remained unmatched. This CDR3 contains 15 residues. CDR3 DNA: TGCGCCAGCAGCCAAGATTTCGGGACAGACTATGGCTACACCTTC. This translates into CASSQDFGTDYGYTF.

CDR3 in DNA: TGTGCCAGCAGCTTAGACAGCAGGGCTATCACAGATACGCAGTATTTT. Its protein product is CASSLDSRAITDTQYF. V and J are TRBV7-2 and TRBJ2-3; D is perhaps TRBD1 (5 bases). From germline, CDR1 is SGHTA and CDR2 FQGNSA. This CDR3 spans 16 amino acids. V lost 1 base to trimming and J lost 2 bases, with 13 bases between them.

The V call is TRBV6-2 or TRBV6-3, the J call TRBJ2-1; no definite D call. The length of the CDR3 is 13 residues. Per germline, CDR1 MNHEY and CDR2 SVGEGT. The CDR3 sequence: CGIRMSSYNEQFF. CDR3 coding DNA: TGTGGTATCAGGATGAGCTCCTACAATGAGCAGTTCTTC.

V gene TRBV20-1 combines with J gene TRBJ2-1; TRBD2 aligns across 8 bases. Germline lookup yields CDR1 DFQATT and CDR2 SNEGSKA (reference sequence). The CDR3 consists of 15 residues. V trimming: 3 bases; J trimming: 6 bases; junction bases outside the gene matches: 10. CDR3 protein: CSASLLGLGPNEQFF. For the CDR3, the DNA is TGCAGTGCTAGTCTTTTGGGACTAGGCCCCAATGAGCAGTTCTTC.

This clonotype was recorded at least ten times. The CDR3 DNA reads TGTGCCAGCAACCCAACTGACACCTACGAGCAGTACTTC. Its protein product is CASNPTDTYEQYF. J is TRBJ2-7 and V is TRBV6-2 or TRBV6-3, with no clear D. The V end lost 7 bases, the J end lost 2 bases, and 12 bases lay between the germline ends. Per the germline V gene, CDR1 is MNHEY and CDR2 is SVGEGT. This CDR3 region has 13 residues.

This clonotype turned up a few times. The chain has TRBV20-1 and TRBJ1-1; no clear D gene. The germline gives CDR1 DFQATT, CDR2 SNEGSKA (reference sequence). The CDR3 sequence is 14 residues long. V shed 1 base and J shed 2 bases, with 11 bases lying between them. CDR3 coding DNA: TGCAGTGCTAGAGTCCCGGTACTCAACACTGAAGCTTTCTTT. This codes for CSARVPVLNTEAFF.

This clonotype was detected ten times or more. The gene calls are TRBV5-6 and TRBJ2-1; 8 nucleotides match TRBD2. Trimming took 5 bases from V and 3 from J; bases not matched to a gene: 7. This CDR3 is built from 15 residues. Germline V gene lookup returns CDR1 SGHDT and CDR2 YYEEEE. The CDR3 spells CASRQGLEDYNEQFF. Written as DNA, the CDR3 is TGTGCCAGCAGGCAGGGACTAGAAGACTACAATGAGCAGTTCTTC.

The chain uses TRBV20-1 and TRBJ1-5; no clear D. From germline, CDR1 is DFQATT and CDR2 SNEGSKA (reference sequence). V was pared by 5 bases and J by 5 bases, with 16 bases between. The CDR3 has 14 amino acids. CDR3 DNA: TGCAGTGCTCTGTCACAATCCCAAGATCAGCCCCAGCATTTT. This gives the protein CSALSQSQDQPQHF.

This clonotype was detected ten times or more. The chain couples TRBV20-1 to TRBJ2-3, with TRBD2 identical over 8 bases. Germline loops: CDR1 DFQATT, CDR2 SNEGSKA (reference sequence). This CDR3 contains 14 residues. The ends lost 3 bases at V and 0 bases at J; junction bases unmatched: 2. Written as DNA, the CDR3 is TGCAGTGCTAGCGGGGGGGCTAGCACAGATACGCAGTATTTT. This codes for CSASGGASTDTQYF.

In its sample, this clonotype was seen a few times. The chain uses TRBV12-3 or TRBV12-4 and TRBJ1-3; D is unresolved. V was trimmed by 6 bases and J by 6 bases, leaving 18 bases between them. The CDR3 length is 15 residues. CDR3 sequence (DNA): TGTGCCAGCAGCTCGGGAGCCTGGAGCCTAAACACCATATATTTT. It is translated as CASSSGAWSLNTIYF.

V usage is TRBV6-5 and J usage is TRBJ1-1; 11 bases align to TRBD1. With V trimmed by 0 bases and J by 5 bases, 5 bases remained unmatched. The CDR3 contains 16 residues. Germline-derived CDR1 and CDR2 are MNHEY and SVGAGI. The CDR3 DNA follows: TGTGCCAGCAGTTACTCGGGACAGGGGGGTCGGACTGAAGCTTTCTTT. It yields the protein CASSYSGQGGRTEAFF.

The sample holds many counts of this clonotype. The chain joins TRBV3-1 to TRBJ2-1, with 11 bases identical to TRBD2. CDR1 LGHDT and CDR2 YNNKEL come from the germline V gene (reference sequence). Losses at the gene ends were 5 bases for V and 4 bases for J; bases not matched to a gene: 4. CDR3 length equals 15 residues. CDR3 nucleotides: TGTGCCAGCAGCGGGGGGACTAGCGGTTACAATGAGCAGTTCTTC. Its translation: CASSGGTSGYNEQFF.

This clonotype was recorded a few times. The chain uses TRBV6-1 and TRBJ2-1; D may correspond to TRBD1 or TRBD2 (7 bases each). The V end lost 6 bases, the J end lost 6 bases, and 18 bases lay between the germline ends. CDR1 is MNHNS, CDR2 SASEGT, per germline. This CDR3 has 15 residues. CDR3 residues: CASSPTQGGFNEQFF. CDR3 nucleotide sequence: TGTGCCAGCAGCCCAACCCAGGGGGGGTTCAATGAGCAGTTCTTC.

This sequence joins TRBV4-2 and TRBJ1-1, with D unresolved. Germline CDR1 reads LGHNA; CDR2 reads YNFKEQ. V was shortened by 2 bases and J by 4 bases, with 11 bases between the two germline ends. There are 14 residues in the CDR3. The CDR3 DNA sequence: TGTGCCAGCAGCCAAAGAGGAGGCGGCACTGAAGCTTTCTTT. Its translation: CASSQRGGGTEAFF.

The V and J genes are TRBV6-2 or TRBV6-3 and TRBJ2-2; the match to TRBD2 covers 8 bases. This CDR3 is built from 12 residues. CDR1 MNHEY and CDR2 SVGEGT come from the germline V gene. CDR3 sequence (DNA): TGTGCTGGCGGGGGGTTCACCGGGGAGCTGTTTTTT. It specifies CAGGGFTGELFF.

The rearrangement uses TRBV4-2 and TRBJ2-1; D is ambiguous. Germline V gene lookup returns CDR1 LGHNA and CDR2 YNFKEQ. This CDR3 spans 14 amino acids. V dropped 0 bases and J dropped 5 bases, with 8 bases sitting between them. DNA for the CDR3: TGTGCCAGCAGCCAAGATAGTGGCCACAATGAGCAGTTCTTC. As protein: CASSQDSGHNEQFF.

V and J are TRBV15 and TRBJ2-1, with D maybe TRBD2 (6 bases). V was pared by 1 base and J by 1 base, with 8 bases between. This CDR3 spans 15 amino acids. Germline V gene lookup returns CDR1 LNHNV and CDR2 YYDKDF (reference sequence). The CDR3: CATSRAGESYNEQFF. Here the CDR3 DNA reads TGTGCCACCAGCAGAGCGGGAGAGTCCTACAATGAGCAGTTCTTC.